These 27 T cell receptor beta chains were sequenced from one sample in a study of CD8+CD57+ T cells in acquired aplastic anemia. It was patients with CD8+CD57+ cell expansion by flow cytometry who were chosen for sequencing. Genomic DNA was employed as the template in profiling TCR beta VDJ and CDR3. TCRdb reanalysed the reads using MiXCR and keeps one entry per CDR3 protein. This table has hundreds of thousands of distinct CDR3 sequences, roughly 50% appearing once. The sample taken for sequencing was sorted CD4+, CD8+, or CD8+CD57+ T cells (not recorded which) from PBMCs. These receptors all come from a human donor with aplastic anemia.

This clonotype was observed at least ten times. The chain couples TRBV5-8 to TRBJ1-2; TRBD1 matches 7 bases. Trimming cost V 0 bases and J 4 bases; bases outside gene matches: 9. This CDR3 has 16 residues. CDR1 and CDR2 (germline): SGHTS, YDEGEE. CDR3 in amino acids: CASSLDIDRVSYGYTF. The CDR3 DNA reads TGTGCCAGCAGCTTGGACATTGACAGGGTTAGCTATGGCTACACCTTC. Complete variable domain (other parts from reference TRBV5-8 and TRBJ1-2): EAGVTQSPTHLIKTRGQQATLRCSPISGHTSVYWYQQALGLGLQFLLWYDEGEERNRGNFPPRFSGRQFPNYSSELNVNALELEDSALYLCASSLDIDRVSYGYTFGSGTRLTVV.

This clonotype has at least ten counts. This chain links TRBV7-8 with TRBJ2-7; possibly TRBD1 or TRBD2 for D (7 bases each). CDR1 is SGHVS, CDR2 FQNEAQ, per germline. The CDR3 runs to 15 residues. The V and J ends lost 5 bases and 4 bases respectively, with 18 bases between them. The CDR3 sequence: CASSDKQGRVYEQYF. CDR3 nucleotides: TGTGCCAGCAGCGACAAACAGGGGAGGGTTTACGAGCAGTACTTC. Using reference TRBV7-8 and TRBJ2-7 for the parts outside the CDR3, the full variable domain is GAGVSQSPRYKVAKRGQDVALRCDPISGHVSLFWYQQALGQGPEFLTYFQNEAQLDKSGLPSDRFFAERPEGSVSTLKIQRTQQEDSAVYLCASSDKQGRVYEQYFGPGTRLTVT.

For this clonotype: A read error is possible here, since a much larger clone lies one base away. The conserved phenylalanine or tryptophan is not found at the CDR3 terminus, so this likely reflects a read error. The genes are TRBV19 and TRBJ2-1; 12 positions match TRBD2. The trim removed 9 bases at V and 5 bases at J, leaving 5 bases unmatched. This CDR3 contains 14 residues. From germline, CDR1 is LNHDA and CDR2 SQIVND (reference sequence). Here the CDR3 DNA reads TGTGCCAGCACGAGACTAGCGGGGGACAATGAGCAGTTCCTC. Translating it yields CASTRLAGDNEQFL.

This clonotype was detected ten times or more. This chain connects TRBV5-1 to TRBJ1-5, with D uncertain. The CDR3 spans 14 residues. Trimming removed 0 bases from V and 6 bases from J, with 10 bases in between. Germline V CDR1 and CDR2: SGHRS, YFSETQ. The CDR3 spells CASSLDPEGQPQHF. The CDR3 coding sequence is TGCGCCAGCAGCTTGGACCCAGAGGGTCAGCCCCAGCATTTT. The full variable domain, its missing parts supplied by reference TRBV5-1 and TRBJ1-5, is KAGVTQTPRYLIKTRGQQVTLSCSPISGHRSVSWYQQTPGQGLQFLFEYFSETQRNKGNFPGRFSGRQFSNSRSEMNVSTLELGDSALYLCASSLDPEGQPQHFGDGTRLSIL.

The V call is TRBV2, the J call TRBJ1-5, with 9 positions matching TRBD1. This CDR3 has 15 amino acids. The V segment lost 6 bases and the J segment 6 bases; nucleotides outside the gene matches: 9. Germline V gene sequence: CDR1 SNHLY, CDR2 FYNNEI. CDR3 protein: CASSDRGDNFQPQHF. The CDR3 coding sequence is TGTGCCAGCAGCGACAGGGGGGATAATTTTCAGCCCCAGCATTTT.

The rearrangement links TRBV24-1 to TRBJ2-1; no clear D gene. Germline V gene sequence: CDR1 KGHDR, CDR2 SFDVKD. The V end lost 1 base, the J end lost 10 bases, and 4 bases lay between the germline ends. The CDR3 has 11 residues. The CDR3 is CATSDFVEQFF. The CDR3 DNA reads TGTGCCACCAGTGATTTTGTGGAGCAGTTCTTC.

This clonotype was seen a few times. A much larger clone lies one base from this, so it may be a read error. The chain recombines TRBV9 with TRBJ1-1; D uncertain. This CDR3 region has 14 residues. Germline V CDR1 and CDR2: SGDLS, YYNGEE. The CDR3 here is CASSLVELGTVAFF. The CDR3 DNA is TGCGCCAGCAGCTTGGTGGAGTTGGGCACTGTAGCTTTCTTT.

This chain connects TRBV12-5 to TRBJ1-1; 7 bases fit TRBD1. The germline V gene encodes CDR1 LGHNT and CDR2 FRNRAP. The CDR3 runs to 17 residues. CDR3 sequence reads: CASSASSATGSATEAFF. CDR3 DNA sequence: TGTGCCAGCAGTGCCAGCAGTGCGACAGGGTCGGCCACTGAAGCTTTCTTT.

Regarding this clonotype: No conserved phenylalanine or tryptophan is present at the end of the CDR3, so a read error is the likely explanation. The chain couples TRBV9 to TRBJ1-2; the match to TRBD1 covers 8 bases. Germline values: CDR1 SGDLS, CDR2 YYNGEE. This CDR3 comprises 14 residues. J gave up 4 bases and V 4 bases, and 6 bases lay outside the gene matches. The CDR3 is CASSHRDRIYGYTL. CDR3 nucleotides: TGTGCCAGCAGCCACCGGGACAGGATCTATGGCTACACCCTC.

This clonotype was detected a few times. The rearrangement uses TRBV10-3 and TRBJ2-7, with D possibly matching TRBD1 (7 bases). The J call may be mistaken, given a closer DNA end match to TRBJ2-1. The CDR3 covers 16 residues. CDR1 and CDR2 from the germline V gene are ENHRY and SYGVKD. DNA of the CDR3: TGTGCCATCACTCCTGCAGACAGGGTAGCCGGGAGTGAGCAGTTCTTC. Encoded protein: CAITPADRVAGSEQFF.

The V gene is TRBV15, the J gene TRBJ1-3; 8 nucleotides match TRBD1. In germline, CDR1 is LNHNV, CDR2 YYDKDF (reference sequence). The junction had 7 bases not matched to a gene; V was cut back by 6 bases and J by 3 bases. The CDR3 consists of 15 residues. CDR3 region: CATRLDRGDGNTIYF. CDR3 bases: TGTGCCACCAGACTAGACAGGGGTGATGGAAACACCATATATTTT.

Remarks on this clonotype: The junction departs from the called germline gene at one end, perhaps through a read error. V usage is TRBV7-7 and J usage is TRBJ2-7; D remains unclear. CDR3 size: 17 residues. Germline V gene sequence: CDR1 SSHAT, CDR2 FNYEAQ (reference sequence). The DNA for the CDR3 is TGTGCTAGCAGCTTAGGCTTTAAGGTCCTCCGGAGCTACGAGCAGTACTTC. Amino acid sequence: CASSLGFKVLRSYEQYF.

In this sample, this clonotype turned up many times. This sequence joins TRBV4-1 and TRBJ1-1; the match to TRBD1 covers 7 bases. This CDR3 spans 18 amino acids. Germline values: CDR1 MGHRA, CDR2 YSYEKL. The ends lost 1 base at V and 0 bases at J; junction bases unmatched: 11. The chain's CDR3 is CASSQGFGPDRMNTEAFF. The CDR3 DNA reads as TGCGCCAGCAGCCAAGGGTTTGGACCGGACAGGATGAACACTGAAGCTTTCTTT.

With regard to this clonotype: Given the absence of the conserved phenylalanine or tryptophan at the CDR3 end, a read error is likely. This chain joins TRBV19 and TRBJ1-6; TRBD1 matches 8 bases. Germline assignment: CDR1 LNHDA and CDR2 SQIVND (reference sequence). This CDR3 has 13 amino acids. Germline trimming cut 6 bases from V and 8 bases from J; bases unmatched to any gene: 3. The CDR3 protein is CASRTGAYSPLHS. Written as DNA, the CDR3 is TGTGCCAGTAGGACAGGGGCCTATTCACCCCTCCACTCT.

The CDR3 sequence: CAISGSAFSGNTIYF. In DNA form, the CDR3 reads TGTGCCATCAGTGGGTCAGCTTTTTCTGGAAACACCATATATTTT. The rearrangement uses TRBV10-3 and TRBJ1-3; D is undetermined. The V end was cut by 4 bases, the J end by 1 base, with 11 bases between. Germline lookup yields CDR1 ENHRY and CDR2 SYGVKD. This CDR3 has 15 residues.

This clonotype was picked up many times. In DNA form, the CDR3 reads TGCGCCAGCAGCTTCAATACAGGGGAGGCCGGGGAGCTGTTTTTT. It encodes CASSFNTGEAGELFF. The rearrangement uses TRBV5-1 and TRBJ2-2; possible D gene TRBD1, 7 bases. This CDR3 contains 15 residues. V lost 2 bases and J 6 bases, leaving 14 bases between the germline ends. Germline CDR1 reads SGHRS; CDR2 reads YFSETQ.

This clonotype was seen repeatedly, ten times or more. No DNA is shown, since the ends of the CDR3 on it are uncertain; the CDR3 is the one TCRdb lists. CDR3 amino acids: CASSLQVASGNTVYF. This chain links TRBV7-2 with TRBJ1-3; the table assigns TRBD1, which was not confirmed against the DNA. The CDR3 has 15 amino acids, counting both end residues. Germline CDR1 reads SGHTA; CDR2 reads FQGNSA.

This clonotype was seen repeatedly, ten times or more. V is TRBV6-6 and J is TRBJ1-6, with 8 nucleotides matching TRBD1. Trimming took 5 bases from V and 7 from J; bases not matched to a gene: 10. Germline V gene data show CDR1 as MNHNY and CDR2 as SVGAGI (reference sequence). This CDR3 spans 16 amino acids. Here the CDR3 reads CASSSGQGRFNSPLHF. CDR3 in DNA: TGTGCCAGCAGTAGCGGACAGGGCCGGTTCAATTCACCCCTCCACTTT.

The CDR3 coding sequence is TGTGCCAGCAGTGACCTGGGGACAGGCACCTTCTCTGGAAACACCATATATTTT. This sequence encodes CASSDLGTGTFSGNTIYF. The chain links TRBV2 to TRBJ1-3; 8 bases line up with TRBD1. Germline V gene sequence: CDR1 SNHLY, CDR2 FYNNEI. Trimming at V came to 3 bases and at J to 0 bases, leaving 10 bases not matched to a gene. The CDR3 sequence is 18 residues long.

Comments on this clonotype: This CDR3 is missing its conserved last phenylalanine or tryptophan, likely due to a read error. The DNA is left out, because the CDR3 cannot be placed on it with certainty; the CDR3 is given as TCRdb lists it. This chain joins TRBV9 and TRBJ2-7; the table gives TRBD1 as D, unverified against the DNA. The CDR3 spans 8 amino acids, including both terminal residues. The germline gives CDR1 SGDLS, CDR2 YYNGEE. The CDR3 sequence: CASSSGTG.

The chain has TRBV7-8 and TRBJ2-3, with D unresolved. The CDR3 consists of 13 residues. Looked up from germline, CDR1 is SGHVS and CDR2 is FQNEAQ. V was shortened by 4 bases and J by 5 bases, with 10 bases between the two germline ends. CDR3 protein: CASSWSVVDTQYF. In DNA form, the CDR3 reads TGTGCCAGCAGCTGGAGCGTGGTAGATACGCAGTATTTT.

The chain has TRBV9 and TRBJ2-5; D is possibly TRBD2 (6 bases). The CDR3 spans 13 residues. Germline assignment: CDR1 SGDLS and CDR2 YYNGEE. Trimming stripped 5 bases from V and 3 bases from J, with 11 bases between. CDR3 sequence (DNA): TGTGCCAGCAGAGGGACTTCCGAAGAGACCCAGTACTTC. This codes for CASRGTSEETQYF.

This chain uses TRBV4-3 with TRBJ1-3; 7 bases are shared with TRBD1. This CDR3 is built from 15 residues. CDR1 and CDR2 (germline): LGHNA, YSLEER. V lost 0 bases and J lost 4; bases outside the gene matches: 3. Written as DNA, the CDR3 is TGCGCCAGCAGCCAAGACGGGACAGCCGGAAACACCATATATTTT. This sequence encodes CASSQDGTAGNTIYF.

V is TRBV7-9 and J is TRBJ1-2, with 8 positions matching TRBD1. This CDR3 has 14 amino acids. V trimming: 5 bases; J trimming: 4 bases; junction bases outside the gene matches: 6. CDR1 and CDR2 from the germline V gene are SEHNR and FQNEAQ (reference sequence). CDR3 bases: TGTGCCAGCAGCGTACAGGGGACAGGCTATGGCTACACCTTC. Amino acid sequence: CASSVQGTGYGYTF.

Many counts were recorded for this clonotype. This chain uses TRBV7-8 with TRBJ1-1; 12 bases fit TRBD1. V lost 5 bases and J lost 3; bases outside the gene matches: 13. From germline, CDR1 is SGHVS and CDR2 FQNEAQ. There are 18 residues in the CDR3. In nucleotides, the CDR3 is TGTGCCAGCAGCCCCCGCCGGGACAGGGGGCGCGTCTACACTGAAGCTTTCTTT. This translates into CASSPRRDRGRVYTEAFF.

There are many counts of this clonotype. The V call is TRBV3-1, the J call TRBJ2-7, with TRBD2 as a possible D gene (7 bases). Germline V gene lookup returns CDR1 LGHDT and CDR2 YNNKEL (reference sequence). Trimming left V 0 bases short and J 7 bases short, with 13 bases between. The CDR3 contains 14 residues. The CDR3 region is CASSQDRGADEQYF. The CDR3 region has the DNA TGTGCCAGCAGCCAAGATCGGGGGGCGGATGAGCAGTACTTC.

Details on this clonotype: An end of the junction differs from the germline gene, which may be a read error. The V and J genes are TRBV7-9 and TRBJ1-2; D not certain. The CDR3 runs to 10 residues. Germline V gene sequence: CDR1 SEHNR, CDR2 FQNEAQ (reference sequence). The DNA of the CDR3 is TGCGCCAGCAGCCCGGGGGGCTACACCTTC. It codes for CASSPGGYTF.